A single sample is the source of the 16 T cell receptor beta chains below, sequenced in a study of PD-1 blockade in classical Hodgkin lymphoma. With no exception, relapse followed autologous stem cell transplantation in all patients, and brentuximab vedotin exposure varied. Produced via immunoSEQ multiplex PCR; TCRdb's table is partial and in-frame only. The sample lists more than 40,000 clones; under 75% were seen once. The input for sequencing was peripheral blood mononuclear cells (PBMCs), taken before the second cycle of nivolumab. The origin of the receptors is a human donor with classical Hodgkin lymphoma.

V gene TRBV30 combines with J gene TRBJ1-2; 8 bases map to TRBD1. V lost 5 bases and J lost 12; bases outside the gene matches: 11. Germline V lookup: CDR1 GTSNPN, CDR2 SVGIG (reference sequence). The CDR3 has 12 residues. CDR3 bases: TGTGCCTGGGCCGGGACAGGCTTCTTGAACACCTTC. Amino acids: CAWAGTGFLNTF.

At least ten counts were recorded for this clone. The chain employs TRBV10-2 and TRBJ2-3; D is unclear. This CDR3 comprises 13 residues. The germline V and J ends were trimmed by 8 bases and 3 bases, with 12 bases remaining between them. The germline V gene encodes CDR1 WSHSY and CDR2 SAAADI. The CDR3: CASQTPETDTQYF. The CDR3 coding sequence is TGCGCCAGCCAGACCCCAGAGACAGATACGCAGTATTTT.

As regards this clone: One end of the junction varies from germline; a read error may be responsible. The chain employs TRBV11-1 and TRBJ2-5; 7 bases match TRBD2. Germline CDR1 SGHAT, CDR2 FQDESV (reference sequence). This CDR3 is built from 14 residues. As DNA, the CDR3 is TGTGCCAGCAGCCCCCAGGGAGGGTCGTCCCATCCAGACTTC. It yields the protein CASSPQGGSSHPDF. The whole variable domain, remainder taken from reference TRBV11-1 and TRBJ2-5, is EAEVAQSPRYKITEKSQAVAFWCDPISGHATLYWYRQILGQGPELLVQFQDESVVDDSQLPKDRFSAERLKGVDSTLKIQPAELGDSAMYLCASSPQGGSSHPDFGPGTRLLVL.

The chain is built from TRBV6-5 and TRBJ1-5; no firm D call. Germline loops: CDR1 MNHEY, CDR2 SVGAGI. This CDR3 has 14 amino acids. Trimming took off 3 bases at V and 5 bases at J, with 11 bases between the two ends. The CDR3 protein is CASSYAYNYQPQHF. The CDR3 bases are TGTGCCAGCAGTTATGCCTATAACTATCAGCCCCAGCATTTT.

The CDR3 here is CASRDRDDSPLHF. The CDR3 nucleotides read TGTGCCAGCCGGGACAGGGATGATTCACCCCTCCACTTT. The chain employs TRBV25-1 and TRBJ1-6, with 9 bases fitting TRBD1. Germline assignment: CDR1 MGHDK and CDR2 SYGVNS. This CDR3 has 13 residues. The trim removed 8 bases at V and 8 bases at J, leaving 4 bases unmatched.

This clone qualifies as medium-sized (0.01 to 0.1%). The V and J genes are TRBV27 and TRBJ1-2; TRBD1 matches at 8 bases. Germline values: CDR1 MNHEY, CDR2 SMNVEV (reference sequence). V shed 9 bases and J 8 bases; nucleotides not matched to a gene: 11. This CDR3 has 13 amino acids. DNA of the CDR3: TGTGCCAGTATTACAGGGGGGCAGGGGGGCTACACCTTC. Protein product: CASITGGQGGYTF.

This chain connects TRBV19 to TRBJ1-5; 10 bases are shared with TRBD1. Germline V gives CDR1 LNHDA, CDR2 SQIVND (reference sequence). V lost 0 bases to trimming and J lost 9 bases; unmatched junction nucleotides: 5. CDR3 size: 15 residues. CDR3 residues: CASSIDTTGGLPQHF. For the CDR3, the DNA is TGTGCCAGTAGTATAGATACGACAGGGGGCCTGCCCCAGCATTTT.

The rearrangement joins TRBV27 to TRBJ2-2, with D possibly matching TRBD2 (6 bases). Germline loops: CDR1 MNHEY, CDR2 SMNVEV (reference sequence). This CDR3 comprises 16 residues. Between the trimmed V and J ends, which lost 5 bases and 0 bases, there was a span of 13 bases. CDR3 sequence: CASSPRWEANTGELFF. In DNA, the CDR3 is TGTGCCAGCAGTCCTCGGTGGGAGGCGAACACCGGGGAGCTGTTTTTT.

This clone has a single count. The chain combines TRBV4-1 with TRBJ2-2, with D tentatively TRBD1 (8 bases). The V gene's germline CDR1 is MGHRA and CDR2 YSYEKL. V lost 1 base and J lost 3, with 12 bases in between. CDR3 length: 16 residues. CDR3 sequence: CASSQGTGRDTGELFF. CDR3 DNA: TGCGCCAGCAGCCAAGGGACAGGGAGGGACACCGGGGAGCTGTTTTTT.

The V and J genes are TRBV4-2 and TRBJ1-2; the D gene is possibly TRBD1 (6 bases). Germline V gene lookup returns CDR1 LGHNA and CDR2 YNFKEQ. Trimming stripped 1 base from V and 3 bases from J, with 15 bases between. The CDR3 has 16 residues. CDR3 protein: CASSQVDGGKDYGYTF. For the CDR3, the DNA is TGTGCCAGCAGCCAAGTTGATGGGGGCAAGGACTATGGCTACACCTTC.

The CDR3 nucleotides read TGTGCCAGCAGGTCGGGACAGGGCGTTTACGAGCAGTACTTC. It yields the protein CASRSGQGVYEQYF. This sequence joins TRBV28 and TRBJ2-7; 9 bases match TRBD1. The CDR3 has 14 amino acids. V trimming: 6 bases; J trimming: 4 bases; junction bases outside the gene matches: 7. CDR1 is MDHEN and CDR2 is SYDVKM in the germline V gene.

This clone was counted a few times. The chain carries TRBV5-6 and TRBJ1-5, with D uncertain. The V and J ends lost 1 base and 7 bases respectively, with 6 bases between them. There are 12 residues in the CDR3. Germline lookup yields CDR1 SGHDT and CDR2 YYEEEE. CDR3 protein: CASSLLGQPQHF. Written as DNA, the CDR3 is TGTGCCAGCAGCTTGCTGGGCCAGCCCCAGCATTTT.

This clone was observed a single time. CDR3 region: CASSVDDRAGYEQYF. The CDR3 DNA reads as TGTGCCAGCAGCGTAGACGACAGGGCAGGCTACGAGCAGTACTTC. The chain couples TRBV9 to TRBJ2-7, with 7 bases that match TRBD1. The germline CDR1 and CDR2 sequences are SGDLS and YYNGEE. Unmatched junction bases numbered 6, after V lost 0 bases and J lost 3 bases. The length of the CDR3 is 15 residues. Looking up the rest from reference TRBV9 and TRBJ2-7 gives the full variable domain: DSGVTQTPKHLITATGQRVTLRCSPRSGDLSVYWYQQSLDQGLQFLIQYYNGEERAKGNILERFSAQQFPDLHSELNLSSLELGDSALYFCASSVDDRAGYEQYFGPGTRLTVT.

The chain is built from TRBV6-1 and TRBJ2-7; TRBD2 might be the D (6 bases). The V end was cut by 6 bases, the J end by 5 bases, with 14 bases between. Germline V lookup: CDR1 MNHNS, CDR2 SASEGT. The CDR3 is made up of 13 amino acids. CDR3 in DNA: TGTGCCAGCAGGCTTCAGGGAGGTAACGAGCAGTACTTC. It codes for CASRLQGGNEQYF.

This clone came up a few times. This rearrangement joins TRBV28 to TRBJ2-7, with D possibly matching TRBD2 (5 bases). This CDR3 region has 14 residues. Trimming took off 8 bases at V and 0 bases at J, with 14 bases between the two ends. Germline V lookup: CDR1 MDHEN, CDR2 SYDVKM. The CDR3 DNA sequence: TGTGCCAGCTTCAGGACTTCCCGCTCCTACGAGCAGTACTTC. Protein sequence: CASFRTSRSYEQYF.

The chain employs TRBV4-1 and TRBJ2-3; D might be TRBD1 or TRBD2, each matching 5 bases. CDR3 length: 17 amino acids. Per germline, CDR1 MGHRA and CDR2 YSYEKL. V was cut by 0 bases and J by 2 bases, with 15 bases left in between. The CDR3 region has the DNA TGCGCCAGCAGCCAAGATGGGGGTTTCTATCCCACAGATACGCAGTATTTT. It translates to CASSQDGGFYPTDTQYF.